This is a list of T cell receptor beta chains from one sample in a study of neurological immune-mediated disorders. TCRdb used MiXCR to reprocess the 5' RACE reads, holding one entry per CDR3 protein. This sample has some 25,000 distinct CDR3 sequences, with over 5% found just once. Sequencing was performed on PBMCs. These receptors were collected from a woman aged 40-49 years in good health. CDR3s include the opening cysteine and the closing phenylalanine or tryptophan. A D gene is named only where the DNA matches it firmly. Size values are once, few and many counts, or a class for expanded clones, and some rows have none.

medium-sized,NA,15,TRBJ2-7,TRBV7-6,TGTGCCAGCAGCTTAGTTGAAGACCCCAGTTACGAGCAGTACTTC,CASSLVEDPSYEQYF
many,TRBD2,17,TRBJ2-2,TRBV5-4,TGTGCCAGCAGCCCGAGACTAGCGGGAGGTTTGACCGGGGAGCTGTTTTTT,CASSPRLAGGLTGELFF
many,NA,12,TRBJ1-2,TRBV18,TGTGCCAGCTCACCTGGTGACTATGGCTACACCTTC,CASSPGDYGYTF
NA,TRBD2,15,TRBJ2-1,TRBV7-6,TGTGCCAGCAGCCGGACTAGCGCGACCCTCAATGAGCAGTTCTTC,CASSRTSATLNEQFF
many,NA,12,TRBJ1-1,TRBV20-1,TGCAGTGTCAGTCAGGGATCGGCTGAAGCTTTCTTT,CSVSQGSAEAFF
medium-sized,NA,14,TRBJ1-1,TRBV12-3/TRBV12-4,TGTGCCAGCAGTTTCCGACGGTTGAACACTGAAGCTTTCTTT,CASSFRRLNTEAFF
many,NA,17,TRBJ2-3,TRBV6-6,TGTGCCAGCAGTCCCCCGGGGGGCAGGCCTAGCACAGATACGCAGTATTTT,CASSPPGGRPSTDTQYF
many,NA,14,TRBJ2-5,TRBV7-8,TGTGCCAGCAGCCTGATACAGGGGGGGGAGACCCAGTACTTC,CASSLIQGGETQYF
many,TRBD2,15,TRBJ2-7,TRBV20-1,TGCAGTGGATCGGTAGCGGGATTATCCTCCTACGAGCAGTACTTC,CSGSVAGLSSYEQYF
many,NA,16,TRBJ2-2,TRBV20-1,TGCAGTGCTAGAGATATACGCGGGGTGAACACCGGGGAGCTGTTTTTT,CSARDIRGVNTGELFF
many,NA,11,TRBJ2-7,TRBV5-6,TGTGCCAGCGGGTGGGCCTACGAGCAGTACTTC,CASGWAYEQYF
many,NA,13,TRBJ2-5,TRBV12-3/TRBV12-4,TGTGCCAGCAGGTCGACGGGGGCAGAGACCCAGTACTTC,CASRSTGAETQYF
NA,TRBD2,15,TRBJ2-1,TRBV14,TGTGCCAGCAGCCAACTAGCGGGAGGTGTAAATGAGCAGTTCTTC,CASSQLAGGVNEQFF
many,TRBD2,18,TRBJ2-7,TRBV20-1,TGCAGTGCTAGAGAATATAGGGGGCTAGCGGGAGAGAACTACGAGCAGTACTTC,CSAREYRGLAGENYEQYF
many,TRBD2,15,TRBJ2-1,TRBV12-3/TRBV12-4,TGTGCCAGCAGTCCTAGCGGCGGGGCTGACAATGAGCAGTTCTTC,CASSPSGGADNEQFF
many,NA,14,TRBJ2-3,TRBV7-9,TGTGCCAGCAGCTTAACGTCCCGCACAGATACGCAGTATTTT,CASSLTSRTDTQYF
many,NA,13,TRBJ1-5,TRBV10-3,TGTGCCATCAACGACAGGCCCGATCAGCCCCAGCATTTT,CAINDRPDQPQHF
NA,TRBD2,15,TRBJ2-1,TRBV11-3,TGTGCCAGCAGCTTCAGCGGGAACTCCTACAATGAGCAGTTCTTC,CASSFSGNSYNEQFF
NA,NA,16,TRBJ2-3,TRBV15,TGTGCCACCAGCAGAGGGTCGGGGAGACGGGCGGATACGCAGTATTTT,CATSRGSGRRADTQYF
many,TRBD1,13,TRBJ2-7,TRBV29-1,TGCAGCGCCTCTGGACAGGGGACCTACGAGCAGTACTTC,CSASGQGTYEQYF